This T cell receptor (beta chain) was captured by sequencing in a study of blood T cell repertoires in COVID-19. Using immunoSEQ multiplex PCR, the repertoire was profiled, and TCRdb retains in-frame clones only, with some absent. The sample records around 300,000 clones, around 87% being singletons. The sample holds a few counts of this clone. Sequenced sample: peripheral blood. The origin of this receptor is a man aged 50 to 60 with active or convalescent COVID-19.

For the CDR3, the DNA is TGTGCCAGCAGTTTATCGCATCGGGAGACCCAGTACTTC. As protein: CASSLSHRETQYF. The gene calls are TRBV27 and TRBJ2-5; D unclear. V shed 0 bases and J shed 5 bases, with 7 bases lying between them. The CDR3 runs 13 residues. The germline V gene has CDR1 MNHEY and CDR2 SMNVEV (reference sequence).